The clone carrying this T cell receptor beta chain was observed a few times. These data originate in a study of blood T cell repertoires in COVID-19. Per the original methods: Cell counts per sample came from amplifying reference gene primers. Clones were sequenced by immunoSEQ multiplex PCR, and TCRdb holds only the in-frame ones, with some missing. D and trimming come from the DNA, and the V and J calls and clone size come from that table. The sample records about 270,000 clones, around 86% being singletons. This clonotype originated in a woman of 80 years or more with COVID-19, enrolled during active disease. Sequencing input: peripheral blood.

The CDR3 DNA reads as TGCGCCAGCAGCCAAGAGAGGAGAGGAGGGAGCAATGAGCAGTTCTTC. Translation: CASSQERRGGSNEQFF. The rearrangement uses TRBV4-1 and TRBJ2-1, with a tentative D call TRBD2 (6 bases). V lost 0 bases and J 6 bases, leaving 15 bases between the germline ends. Looked up from germline, CDR1 is MGHRA and CDR2 is YSYEKL. This CDR3 comprises 16 residues.